This TCR beta chain was obtained from a study of blood T cell repertoires in COVID-19. In the study overall: Sites across the United States, Italy and Spain contributed samples from acute and convalescent COVID-19. From T cells, B-cell-depleted T cells, or PBMCs came the material, which was cDNA or gDNA.

Recruitment covered roughly 22 US areas and drew participants whose ages spanned about 18 to 100 years. Participant-given clinical history determined each cohort assignment. Germline CDR1 and CDR2: SGHNT and YYREEE (reference sequence). Trimming took 6 bases from V and 8 from J; bases not matched to a gene: 7. The CDR3 is 12 residues long. TCRdb keeps only in-frame clones here, not all; method: immunoSEQ multiplex PCR. The top ten clones hold approximately 4% of a sample with a few hundred thousand clones, about 81% of them seen once. Input material: PBMCs or T cells enriched from blood (not recorded which). V gene TRBV5-4 combines with J gene TRBJ1-2; 7 bases match TRBD1. The source of this sequence is a man aged 25-45 years with acute COVID-19. Here the CDR3 reads CASTKQGGGYTF. CDR3 DNA sequence: TGTGCCAGCACAAAGCAGGGGGGCGGCTACACCTTC. Using reference TRBV5-4 and TRBJ1-2 for the parts outside the CDR3, the full variable domain is ETGVTQSPTHLIKTRGQQVTLRCSSQSGHNTVSWYQQALGQGPQFIFQYYREEENGRGNFPPRFSGLQFPNYSSELNVNALELDDSALYLCASTKQGGGYTFGSGTRLTVV.